This passage covers 22 T cell receptor beta chains from one sample sequenced in a study of response to subunit inactivated influenza vaccine. Using its own MiXCR run on the RT-PCR reads, TCRdb lists one record per CDR3 protein. Found here are under 850,000 distinct CDR3 sequences, less than 20% of them singletons; the top ten hold approximately 11%. This sample comprised PBMCs from blood, obtained roughly 5 days after vaccination. These receptors all come from a man aged 45-60 years who received an inactivated influenza vaccine.

The genes are TRBV3-1 and TRBJ2-5; 9 bases agree with TRBD1. V was pared by 2 bases and J by 11 bases, with 3 bases of the junction left unmatched. This CDR3 region has 12 residues. Per germline, CDR1 LGHDT and CDR2 YNNKEL (reference sequence). The CDR3 spells CASSQQGQGQYF. The CDR3 DNA sequence: TGTGCCAGCAGCCAACAGGGACAGGGTCAGTACTTC.

The chain links TRBV4-1 to TRBJ1-6; 7 bases fit TRBD1. After removal of 1 base from V and 6 bases from J, the junction contained 3 bases not matched to a gene. Germline loops: CDR1 MGHRA, CDR2 YSYEKL. This CDR3 comprises 15 residues. As DNA, the CDR3 is TGCGCCAGCAGCCAAGGCCAGGGGGGTAATTCACCCCTCCACTTT. Protein sequence: CASSQGQGGNSPLHF.

This clonotype appeared a few times. This chain connects TRBV3-1 to TRBJ1-3, with D hard to call. CDR1 and CDR2 from the germline V gene are LGHDT and YNNKEL (reference sequence). Trimming took 2 bases from V and 8 from J, leaving 19 bases between them. The CDR3 loop spans 16 amino acids. The chain's CDR3 is CASSQTSVLSRYTIYF. The DNA for the CDR3 is TGTGCCAGCAGCCAAACTTCAGTCTTAAGTCGGTACACCATATATTTT.

The V and J genes are TRBV4-1 and TRBJ1-4; no reliable D call. V was pared by 4 bases and J by 7 bases, with 10 bases between. CDR1 and CDR2 (germline): MGHRA, YSYEKL. This CDR3 comprises 13 residues. The CDR3, as DNA: TGCGCCAGCAGCCCACCAGTTGGTGAAAAACTGTTTTTT. It is translated as CASSPPVGEKLFF.

This clonotype has at least ten counts. V is TRBV12-3 or TRBV12-4 and J is TRBJ1-4; D possibly corresponds to TRBD1 (6 bases). The CDR3 has 12 amino acids. Trimming pared 6 bases from V and 6 bases from J, leaving 8 bases between. The CDR3 reads CASRRTDEKLFF. CDR3 nucleotide sequence: TGTGCCAGCAGAAGGACAGATGAAAAACTGTTTTTT.

In this sample, this clonotype turned up a few times. This chain uses TRBV7-2 with TRBJ2-1; no firm D call. Trimming left V 0 bases short and J 7 bases short, with 13 bases between. This CDR3 spans 15 amino acids. Looked up from germline, CDR1 is SGHTA and CDR2 is FQGNSA. This chain's CDR3 is CASSLASRIGNEQFF. In DNA, the CDR3 is TGTGCCAGCAGCTTAGCATCCAGGATAGGGAATGAGCAGTTCTTC.

The rearrangement links TRBV20-1 to TRBJ2-1; 7 bases agree with TRBD1. This CDR3 has 13 amino acids. CDR1 is DFQATT, CDR2 SNEGSKA, per germline (reference sequence). V shed 5 bases and J 10 bases; nucleotides not matched to a gene: 11. CDR3 sequence (DNA): TGCAGTGCTTACAGGGGCTCCGTATTGGAGCAGTTCTTC. Its translation: CSAYRGSVLEQFF.

This chain joins TRBV20-1 and TRBJ2-7; TRBD1 matches 7 bases. The CDR3 has 15 amino acids. The germline CDR1 and CDR2 sequences are DFQATT and SNEGSKA (reference sequence). The trim removed 0 bases at V and 1 base at J, leaving 6 bases unmatched. CDR3 amino acids: CSARDLDRRSYEQYF. In DNA form, the CDR3 reads TGCAGTGCTAGAGATCTGGACAGGCGATCCTACGAGCAGTACTTC.

The chain links TRBV9 to TRBJ2-7; weak D call: TRBD1 (7 bases). Germline CDR1 and CDR2: SGDLS and YYNGEE. The CDR3 length is 15 residues. Between the trimmed V and J ends, which lost 3 bases and 5 bases, there was a span of 18 bases. Here the CDR3 DNA reads TGTGCCAGCAGCGGGGGGGACAGTTCTTCCCACGAGCAGTACTTC. Translating gives CASSGGDSSSHEQYF. The full variable domain, rest sourced from reference TRBV9 and TRBJ2-7, is DSGVTQTPKHLITATGQRVTLRCSPRSGDLSVYWYQQSLDQGLQFLIQYYNGEERAKGNILERFSAQQFPDLHSELNLSSLELGDSALYFCASSGGDSSSHEQYFGPGTRLTVT.

Only a few counts were recorded for this clonotype. J is TRBJ2-3 and V is TRBV3-1, with 10 bases matching TRBD2. This CDR3 contains 15 residues. V lost 4 bases and J lost 4; bases outside the gene matches: 5. Germline V gene sequence: CDR1 LGHDT, CDR2 YNNKEL (reference sequence). The CDR3: CASSRSGGAADTQYF. CDR3 DNA sequence: TGTGCCAGCAGCCGGAGCGGGGGGGCAGCAGATACGCAGTATTTT.

V usage is TRBV10-3 and J usage is TRBJ2-4; TRBD1 or TRBD2 may be the D gene (5 bases each). Germline CDR1 is ENHRY and CDR2 is SYGVKD. With 6 bases removed from V and 5 bases from J, the gap between germline ends came to 11 bases. The CDR3 has 13 residues. The CDR3, as DNA: TGTGCCATCAGGTCCAGAGGGGAAAACATTCAGTACTTC. Translated: CAIRSRGENIQYF.

The rearrangement joins TRBV7-9 to TRBJ2-5, with D maybe TRBD2 (6 bases). CDR1 and CDR2 from the germline V gene are SEHNR and FQNEAQ (reference sequence). The CDR3 has 15 amino acids. V was clipped by 5 bases and J by 4 bases, with 17 bases between them. The CDR3 nucleotides are TGTGCCAGCAGCCGATTTGGAGGGGTGGTAGAGACCCAGTACTTC. Translating gives CASSRFGGVVETQYF.

In its sample, this clonotype was seen many times. The chain recombines TRBV27 with TRBJ2-1, with D perhaps being TRBD1 or TRBD2 (5 bases each). Germline V gene lookup returns CDR1 MNHEY and CDR2 SMNVEV (reference sequence). V lost 2 bases to trimming and J lost 8 bases, with 7 bases between them. This CDR3 contains 12 residues. As DNA, the CDR3 is TGTGCCAGCAGTTTAAGAGGGGATGAGCAGTTCTTC. Translating gives CASSLRGDEQFF.

This clonotype was seen at least ten times. The junction departs from the called germline gene at one end, perhaps through a read error. The genes are TRBV10-1 and TRBJ2-7; possibly TRBD1 for D (5 bases). Germline-derived CDR1 and CDR2 are WNHNN and SYGVQD (reference sequence). CDR3 length: 13 residues. The CDR3 protein is CASSPTGTYEQYF. In DNA form, the CDR3 reads TGTGCCAGCAGTCCCACAGGAACCTACGAGCAGTACTTC.

There are a few counts of this clonotype. The chain has TRBV4-3 and TRBJ2-4, with 8 bases aligning to TRBD2. Germline V gives CDR1 LGHNA, CDR2 YSLEER. Losses at the gene ends were 1 base for V and 13 bases for J; bases not matched to a gene: 6. This CDR3 region has 13 residues. CDR3 protein: CASSQAGGATQYF. CDR3 bases: TGCGCCAGCAGCCAAGCGGGGGGGGCTACACAGTACTTC.

This clonotype has just a few counts. V and J are TRBV12-3 or TRBV12-4 and TRBJ2-1; tentatively, D is TRBD2 (5 bases). This CDR3 region has 12 residues. With 1 base removed from V and 12 bases from J, the gap between germline ends came to 10 bases. CDR3 bases: TGTGCCAGCAGTTTAGATGGACTGGTGCAGTTCTTC. It codes for CASSLDGLVQFF.

This clonotype was recorded once. The DNA for the CDR3 is TGTGCCAGCAGCCAAGTTGGACTGGGCACAGATACGCAGTATTTT. Translated, it gives CASSQVGLGTDTQYF. This chain links TRBV4-2 with TRBJ2-3; tentative D call: TRBD2 (5 bases). V gave up 1 base and J gave up 1 base, with 9 bases separating them. CDR1 and CDR2 from the germline V gene are LGHNA and YNFKEQ. The CDR3 is 15 amino acids.

The chain recombines TRBV7-2 with TRBJ2-2; TRBD1 matches 7 bases. J lost 2 bases, V lost 6 bases, and 9 bases had no gene match. Germline assignment: CDR1 SGHTA and CDR2 FQGNSA. The length of the CDR3 is 16 residues. CDR3 bases: TGTGCCAGCAGACCTACAGGGGCAGTAAACACCGGGGAGCTGTTTTTT. This translates into CASRPTGAVNTGELFF.

This clonotype was recorded only once. V usage is TRBV6-2 or TRBV6-3 and J usage is TRBJ1-5, with D maybe TRBD1 (5 bases). CDR3 length: 15 residues. The germline V and J ends were trimmed by 6 bases and 0 bases, with 12 bases remaining between them. CDR1 MNHEY and CDR2 SVGEGT come from the germline V gene. The CDR3 loop is CASRIQEASNQPQHF. CDR3 in DNA: TGTGCCAGCAGGATACAGGAGGCTAGCAATCAGCCCCAGCATTTT.

This clonotype appeared a few times. The CDR3 here is CASSYSSPYTGELFF. The CDR3 region has the DNA TGTGCCAGCAGTTACTCGAGTCCGTACACCGGGGAGCTGTTTTTT. V is TRBV6-5 and J is TRBJ2-2; D is undetermined. Germline assignment: CDR1 MNHEY and CDR2 SVGAGI. The CDR3 sequence is 15 residues long. Trimming pared 0 bases from V and 3 bases from J, leaving 8 bases between.

The CDR3 region is CASSLQSGVSDTQYF. DNA for the CDR3: TGCGCCAGCAGCTTGCAAAGCGGGGTCTCAGATACGCAGTATTTT. The chain carries TRBV5-1 and TRBJ2-3, with TRBD2 identical over 7 bases. Per germline, CDR1 SGHRS and CDR2 YFSETQ. Trimming removed 1 base from V and 4 bases from J; junction bases left unmatched: 6. The CDR3 runs 15 residues. The full variable domain, its missing parts supplied by reference TRBV5-1 and TRBJ2-3, is KAGVTQTPRYLIKTRGQQVTLSCSPISGHRSVSWYQQTPGQGLQFLFEYFSETQRNKGNFPGRFSGRQFSNSRSEMNVSTLELGDSALYLCASSLQSGVSDTQYFGPGTRLTVL.

This clonotype came up a few times. The V and J genes are TRBV12-3 or TRBV12-4 and TRBJ2-7, with 12 bases fitting TRBD2. J lost 4 bases, V lost 6 bases, and 10 bases had no gene match. The length of the CDR3 is 16 residues. DNA of the CDR3: TGTGCCAGCAGCGGCCTAGCGGGAGGGCCTTCGTACGAGCAGTACTTC. It yields the protein CASSGLAGGPSYEQYF.